Below, 25 T cell receptor beta chains from the same sample are listed, as sequenced in a study of cytomegalovirus exposure and HLA in healthy donors. PCR was performed using 60 Vbeta and 13 Jbeta primers. Here immunoSEQ multiplex PCR was the method, and the copy in TCRdb shows in-frame clones only, minus some. The repertoire holds 150,000 or so clones, with approximately 84% as singletons. The sequencing input was PBMCs. These receptor sequences come from a man in his thirties or forties in good health and CMV-seropositive.

The V call is TRBV28, the J call TRBJ1-4, with TRBD1 matching over 8 bases. CDR3 length: 15 residues. Losses at the gene ends were 2 bases for V and 7 bases for J; bases not matched to a gene: 6. Per germline, CDR1 MDHEN and CDR2 SYDVKM. CDR3 coding DNA: TGTGCCAGCAGTTTACCGACAGGGGTGCCTGAAAAACTGTTTTTT. Amino acid sequence: CASSLPTGVPEKLFF. Full variable domain (rest looked up from reference TRBV28 and TRBJ1-4): DVKVTQSSRYLVKRTGEKVFLECVQDMDHENMFWYRQDPGLGLRLIYFSYDVKMKEKGDIPEGYSVSREKKERFSLILESASTNQTSMYLCASSLPTGVPEKLFFGSGTQLSVL.

The gene calls are TRBV10-3 and TRBJ2-7; D is unclear. This CDR3 contains 12 residues. CDR1 is ENHRY and CDR2 is SYGVKD in the germline V gene. Between the trimmed V and J ends, which lost 4 bases and 3 bases, there was a span of 7 bases. CDR3 region: CAISGDNYEQYF. Here the CDR3 DNA reads TGTGCCATCAGTGGAGACAACTACGAGCAGTACTTC.

This clone came up a few times. CDR3 region: CASSYQGQPSNEQFF. In nucleotides, the CDR3 is TGTGCCAGCAGTTACCAGGGACAGCCTAGCAATGAGCAGTTCTTC. J is TRBJ2-1 and V is TRBV6-5; 7 bases are a match to TRBD1. The CDR3 totals 15 residues. V was clipped by 2 bases and J by 6 bases; unmatched bases: 7. The V gene's germline CDR1 is MNHEY and CDR2 SVGAGI.

V is TRBV6-1 and J is TRBJ2-5, with 8 bases that match TRBD1. V dropped 5 bases and J dropped 4; count of bases not matched to a gene: 3. From germline, CDR1 is MNHNS and CDR2 SASEGT. The CDR3 totals 13 residues. CDR3 DNA sequence: TGTGCCAGCAGTAACGGACAGGGAGAGACCCAGTACTTC. This encodes CASSNGQGETQYF.

The genes are TRBV19 and TRBJ2-7, with D uncertain. The CDR3 is made up of 16 amino acids. V was trimmed by 3 bases and J by 5 bases, leaving 20 bases between them. Looked up from germline, CDR1 is LNHDA and CDR2 is SQIVND (reference sequence). CDR3 sequence reads: CASSIGWFFSSDEQYF. The CDR3 DNA reads TGTGCCAGTAGTATCGGGTGGTTTTTTTCTTCCGACGAGCAGTACTTC.

V usage is TRBV18 and J usage is TRBJ2-6; 8 bases agree with TRBD1. Looked up from germline, CDR1 is KGHSH and CDR2 is LQKENI. Trimming at V came to 6 bases and at J to 4 bases, leaving 11 bases not matched to a gene. This CDR3 is 17 amino acids long. CDR3 DNA sequence: TGTGCCAGCTCCCTTTGGACAGGGTCTGAAGGGGCCAACGTCCTGACTTTC. Translated, it gives CASSLWTGSEGANVLTF. Combining the CDR3 with reference TRBV18 and TRBJ2-6 gives the whole variable domain NAGVMQNPRHLVRRRGQEARLRCSPMKGHSHVYWYRQLPEEGLKFMVYLQKENIIDESGMPKERFSAEFPKEGPSILRIQQVVRGDSAAYFCASSLWTGSEGANVLTFGAGSRLTVL.

The chain is built from TRBV6-1 and TRBJ2-3; possible D gene TRBD1, 7 bases. The length of the CDR3 is 16 residues. Between the trimmed V and J ends, which lost 4 bases and 5 bases, there was a span of 19 bases. CDR1 is MNHNS and CDR2 is SASEGT in the germline V gene. The DNA for the CDR3 is TGTGCCAGCAGTGCACAGGGGACTTCACGTGTAGATACGCAGTATTTT. Its protein is CASSAQGTSRVDTQYF.

CDR3 amino acids: CASSTPGTGVTGELFF. CDR3 DNA: TGTGCCAGCAGTACTCCCGGGACAGGGGTTACCGGGGAGCTGTTTTTT. The chain employs TRBV28 and TRBJ2-2; 10 positions match TRBD1. Trimming at V came to 5 bases and at J to 5 bases, leaving 8 bases not matched to a gene. CDR3 size: 16 residues. Germline V gives CDR1 MDHEN, CDR2 SYDVKM.

V usage is TRBV5-1 and J usage is TRBJ1-2, with 7 nucleotides matching TRBD1. Trimming removed 3 bases from V and 6 bases from J; junction bases left unmatched: 5. Germline CDR1 reads SGHRS; CDR2 reads YFSETQ. The CDR3 is 13 amino acids. CDR3 in amino acids: CASSWSGTDGYTF. The CDR3 nucleotides are TGCGCCAGCAGCTGGTCCGGGACAGATGGCTACACCTTC.

The chain carries TRBV5-4 and TRBJ2-3; 8 bases line up with TRBD1. The J segment lost 2 bases and the V segment lost 4 bases, leaving 9 bases of the junction unmatched. Per the germline V gene, CDR1 is SGHNT and CDR2 is YYREEE (reference sequence). The CDR3 is made up of 16 amino acids. The CDR3 bases are TGTGCCAGCAGCCAGACAGGGGCCGGACCCACAGATACGCAGTATTTT. Translation gives CASSQTGAGPTDTQYF.

The rearrangement joins TRBV6-1 to TRBJ1-1, with D possibly being TRBD1 (5 bases). The germline gives CDR1 MNHNS, CDR2 SASEGT. Deletions cut 10 bases from V and 0 bases from J, with 15 bases between. CDR3 size: 14 residues. CDR3 in amino acids: CAISFRAMNTEAFF. The CDR3 DNA reads TGTGCCATCTCCTTCAGGGCTATGAACACTGAAGCTTTCTTT.

J is TRBJ2-7 and V is TRBV10-3, with a possible D match to TRBD1 (8 bases). Germline V gene lookup returns CDR1 ENHRY and CDR2 SYGVKD. V was pared by 3 bases and J by 4 bases, with 13 bases between. The CDR3 spans 14 residues. The CDR3 is CAISEQGEGYEQYF. The CDR3 DNA reads as TGTGCCATCAGTGAACAGGGGGAGGGGTACGAGCAGTACTTC.

The chain joins TRBV6-5 to TRBJ2-7; 7 positions match TRBD2. CDR1 and CDR2 (germline): MNHEY, SVGAGI. Germline trimming cut 0 bases from V and 7 bases from J; bases unmatched to any gene: 12. The CDR3 is 16 residues long. CDR3: CASSYSSGRDIGEQYF. DNA of the CDR3: TGTGCCAGCAGTTACTCGTCAGGGAGGGATATTGGAGAGCAGTACTTC.

The chain employs TRBV27 and TRBJ1-1; perhaps TRBD1 as D (6 bases). Germline V CDR1 and CDR2: MNHEY, SMNVEV (reference sequence). CDR3 length: 13 amino acids. V was pared by 3 bases and J by 3 bases, with 8 bases between. CDR3 nucleotides: TGTGCCAGCAGTTTCGCAGGGGACACTGAAGCTTTCTTT. This codes for CASSFAGDTEAFF.

This chain joins TRBV27 and TRBJ2-7; tentatively, D is TRBD2 (6 bases). This CDR3 region has 13 residues. V was cut by 5 bases and J by 5 bases, with 13 bases left in between. The germline V gene has CDR1 MNHEY and CDR2 SMNVEV (reference sequence). The CDR3 is CASSPLPGDEQYF. CDR3 sequence (DNA): TGTGCCAGCAGTCCTCTCCCGGGAGACGAGCAGTACTTC.

The V call is TRBV2, the J call TRBJ2-7, with a tentative D call TRBD1 (6 bases). Germline CDR1 is SNHLY and CDR2 is FYNNEI. V was shortened by 6 bases and J by 7 bases, with 16 bases between the two germline ends. The CDR3 loop spans 13 amino acids. DNA for the CDR3: TGTGCCAGCAGCGCCGGGACACCTTTTGAGCAGTACTTC. It is translated as CASSAGTPFEQYF.

The chain recombines TRBV5-1 with TRBJ2-5, with 9 bases identical to TRBD2. Germline V gives CDR1 SGHRS, CDR2 YFSETQ. The length of the CDR3 is 15 residues. After removal of 0 bases from V and 3 bases from J, the junction contained 3 bases not matched to a gene. The CDR3: CASSLGGGAEETQYF. CDR3 coding DNA: TGCGCCAGCAGCTTGGGCGGGGGGGCCGAAGAGACCCAGTACTTC.

This rearrangement joins TRBV6-1 to TRBJ2-5, with D possibly being TRBD1 (6 bases). The J call is doubtful: the DNA matches TRBJ2-7 better. The CDR3 loop spans 14 amino acids. Germline CDR1 MNHNS, CDR2 SASEGT. The CDR3 reads CASSSYDRIYEQYF. The CDR3 DNA sequence: TGTGCCAGCAGTTCTTACGACAGGATCTACGAGCAGTACTTC.

This CDR3 is CASSLVGLLAGTDTQYF. CDR3 bases: TGTGCCAGCAGCTTAGTAGGTTTACTAGCGGGAACGGATACGCAGTATTTT. The V gene is TRBV7-6, the J gene TRBJ2-3; 10 positions agree with TRBD2. Germline-derived CDR1 and CDR2 are SGHVS and FNYEAQ. CDR3 size: 17 residues. After removal of 1 base from V and 6 bases from J, the junction contained 10 bases not matched to a gene.

The chain combines TRBV18 with TRBJ1-1; tentatively, D is TRBD1 (6 bases). V lost 4 bases to trimming and J lost 4 bases, with 10 bases between them. The CDR3 length is 13 residues. Per germline, CDR1 KGHSH and CDR2 LQKENI. The chain's CDR3 is CASSLTGFTEAFF. The CDR3 DNA reads as TGTGCCAGCTCACTCACAGGGTTCACTGAAGCTTTCTTT.

The J gene is TRBJ2-3, the V gene TRBV9; 8 bases match TRBD2. The CDR3 length is 15 residues. The trim removed 0 bases at V and 4 bases at J, leaving 4 bases unmatched. Germline values: CDR1 SGDLS, CDR2 YYNGEE. The CDR3 loop is CASSVELAGPDTQYF. CDR3 bases: TGTGCCAGCAGCGTAGAGTTAGCGGGACCAGATACGCAGTATTTT.

The chain recombines TRBV19 with TRBJ2-7; 9 bases map to TRBD1. The CDR3 totals 16 residues. V trimming: 5 bases; J trimming: 5 bases; junction bases outside the gene matches: 13. Per germline, CDR1 LNHDA and CDR2 SQIVND (reference sequence). The CDR3 spells CASSLSSGTGSDEQYF. The CDR3 DNA reads as TGTGCCAGTAGTCTTAGTTCGGGGACAGGGTCCGACGAGCAGTACTTC.

The rearrangement uses TRBV2 and TRBJ2-7, with 8 bases aligning to TRBD1. CDR1 is SNHLY, CDR2 FYNNEI, per germline. The CDR3 contains 15 residues. Trimming cost V 1 base and J 5 bases; bases outside gene matches: 7. The CDR3 coding sequence is TGTGCCAGCAGTGAAGGAGGAGACAGGGGCCACGAGCAGTACTTC. It codes for CASSEGGDRGHEQYF.

The chain links TRBV5-6 to TRBJ2-3, with unresolved D. V gave up 4 bases and J gave up 0 bases, with 15 bases separating them. Germline loops: CDR1 SGHDT, CDR2 YYEEEE. The CDR3 is 16 residues long. CDR3 bases: TGTGCCAGCAGCGTCGCAGTTCAGACTAGCACAGATACGCAGTATTTT. Translation gives CASSVAVQTSTDTQYF. The complete variable domain, with remaining parts taken from reference TRBV5-6 and TRBJ2-3, reads DAGVTQSPTHLIKTRGQQVTLRCSPKSGHDTVSWYQQALGQGPQFIFQYYEEEERQRGNFPDRFSGHQFPNYSSELNVNALLLGDSALYLCASSVAVQTSTDTQYFGPGTRLTVL.

This clone occurred once. J is TRBJ2-7 and V is TRBV5-1; 9 bases agree with TRBD2. Germline loops: CDR1 SGHRS, CDR2 YFSETQ. This CDR3 contains 15 residues. The junction had 3 bases not matched to a gene; V was cut back by 0 bases and J by 2 bases. CDR3 bases: TGCGCCAGCAGCTTGGTAGCTAGCGGGGCCTACGAGCAGTACTTC. The encoded protein is CASSLVASGAYEQYF.